A selection of T cell receptor beta chains follows, all from one sample in a study of T cells in Graves' hyperthyroidism and ophthalmopathy. TCRdb re-called the multiplex PCR reads through MiXCR, storing one row per CDR3 protein. The sample includes around 690,000 distinct CDR3 sequences, about 18% seen only once; the top ten take roughly a sixth. Specimen: blood. These receptors came from a man aged 50-60 years with Graves' hyperthyroidism. The CDR3 runs from the conserved cysteine through the conserved F or W. A D gene is named only where the DNA matches it firmly. Size values are once, few and many counts, or a class for expanded clones, and some rows have none.

>TRBJ2-2|many|.|TRBV28
CASSLGRLRNTGELFF
TGTGCCAGCAGTTTAGGCCGGCTTAGGAACACCGGGGAGCTGTTTTTT
>TRBJ2-3|many|TRBD1|TRBV20-1
CSAEDRGSTDTQYF
TGCAGTGCAGAAGACAGGGGGAGCACAGATACGCAGTATTTT
>TRBJ2-7|many|.|TRBV18
CASSGRGWDEQYF
TGTGCCAGCTCAGGCAGGGGATGGGACGAGCAGTACTTC
>TRBJ2-5|.|TRBD1|TRBV5-6
CASTHTTGVGSYQETQYF
TGTGCCAGCACCCATACTACAGGGGTAGGGAGCTACCAAGAGACCCAGTACTTC
>TRBJ2-7|many|.|TRBV7-2
CASSLVSGTYEQYF
TGTGCCAGCAGCTTAGTTTCGGGAACCTACGAGCAGTACTTC
>TRBJ2-1|many|.|TRBV10-3
CAISEAISYNEQFF
TGTGCCATCAGTGAAGCTATCTCCTACAATGAGCAGTTCTTC
>TRBJ2-1|few|TRBD2|TRBV18
CASSPLAGISYNEQFF
TGTGCCAGCTCACCACTAGCGGGGATCTCCTACAATGAGCAGTTCTTC
>TRBJ1-3|few|.|TRBV18
CASSPPAGTFWTVDSGNTIYF
TGTGCCAGCTCACCACCTGCAGGAACTTTTTGGACGGTGGACTCTGGAAACACCATATATTTT
>TRBJ1-2|once|.|TRBV27
CASSLNRAAKGANYGYTF
TGTGCCAGCAGTTTAAACAGGGCAGCCAAGGGGGCTAACTATGGCTACACCTTC
>TRBJ2-2|.|.|TRBV6-2/TRBV6-3
CASITGSVKGTGELFF
TGTGCCAGCATCACTGGGAGTGTTAAGGGGACCGGGGAGCTGTTTTTT
>TRBJ2-4|.|.|TRBV18
CASSPARLSLKNIQYF
TGTGCCAGCTCACCCGCACGACTAAGCTTAAAAAACATTCAGTACTTC
>TRBJ1-5|.|TRBD1|TRBV19
CASSPSTFLGGTDSNQPQHF
TGTGCCAGTAGTCCTTCCACCTTCTTGGGGGGGACAGATAGCAATCAGCCCCAGCATTTT
>TRBJ2-7|many|.|TRBV6-2/TRBV6-3
CASTTPERYTYEQYF
TGTGCCAGCACCACGCCCGAGCGGTATACCTACGAGCAGTACTTC
>TRBJ1-1|.|.|TRBV20-1
CSAPKQNTEAFF
TGCAGTGCCCCGAAGCAGAACACTGAAGCTTTCTTT
>TRBJ2-2|.|.|TRBV24-1
CATSDKRQSTGELFF
TGTGCCACCAGCGACAAAAGACAGTCCACCGGGGAGCTGTTTTTT
>TRBJ2-5|many|TRBD1|TRBV7-2
CASSLADRETQYF
TGTGCCAGCAGCTTAGCGGACAGGGAGACCCAGTACTTC
>TRBJ2-1|.|.|TRBV14
CASRAGYDYNEQFF
TGTGCCAGCAGAGCAGGGTACGACTACAATGAGCAGTTCTTC
>TRBJ1-5|.|TRBD1|TRBV24-1
CATQGRGGNQPQHF
TGTGCCACACAGGGGCGGGGGGGCAATCAGCCCCAGCATTTT